The 23 T cell receptor beta chains in this list originate from one sample, sequenced in a study of shared clonotypes between healthy human individuals. Method: immunoSEQ multiplex PCR; TCRdb's copy keeps in-frame clones and lacks some. Of about 470,000 clones in the sample, about 85% were seen once. Sequencing used PBMCs. These receptors came from a woman in her 40s in good health. Some clones in this sample may be carry-over from other donors' samples.

This chain connects TRBV6-4 to TRBJ2-3; D perhaps matches TRBD1 (6 bases). This CDR3 region has 15 residues. V lost 4 bases and J 5 bases, leaving 16 bases between the germline ends. The germline gives CDR1 MRHNA, CDR2 SNTAGT. In DNA form, the CDR3 reads TGTGCCAGCAGTGTGAGCGGACCACAGGGAGATACGCAGTATTTT. Translating gives CASSVSGPQGDTQYF.

This clone was detected a few times. V gene TRBV29-1 combines with J gene TRBJ1-1; 8 nucleotides agree with TRBD1. Germline V lookup: CDR1 SQVTM, CDR2 ANQGSEA. The CDR3 has 14 residues. V dropped 7 bases and J dropped 0; count of bases not matched to a gene: 7. As DNA, the CDR3 is TGCAGCGGCCACAGGGGGGGAATGAACACTGAAGCTTTCTTT. Translated: CSGHRGGMNTEAFF. Combining the CDR3 with reference TRBV29-1 and TRBJ1-1 gives the whole variable domain SAVISQKPSRDICQRGTSLTIQCQVDSQVTMMFWYRQQPGQSLTLIATANQGSEATYESGFVIDKFPISRPNLTFSTLTVSNMSPEDSSIYLCSGHRGGMNTEAFFGQGTRLTVV.

V and J are TRBV5-1 and TRBJ2-3, with D hard to call. This CDR3 region has 16 residues. Germline V gene sequence: CDR1 SGHRS, CDR2 YFSETQ. The V end lost 0 bases, the J end lost 2 bases, and 13 bases lay between the germline ends. CDR3 bases: TGCGCCAGCAGCTTGGTGACAAGACGTTACACAGATACGCAGTATTTT. Its translation is CASSLVTRRYTDTQYF.

The chain carries TRBV11-2 and TRBJ2-5, with 13 nucleotides matching TRBD2. TRBJ2-7 matches the DNA end more closely, so the J call is doubtful. There are 15 residues in the CDR3. Germline lookup yields CDR1 SGHAT and CDR2 FQNNGV. The CDR3 sequence is CASSSGTSGTYEQYF. For the CDR3, the DNA is TGTGCCAGCAGCTCCGGGACTAGCGGGACCTACGAGCAGTACTTC.

The rearrangement links TRBV5-1 to TRBJ2-7; D may be TRBD2 (6 bases). From germline, CDR1 is SGHRS and CDR2 YFSETQ. V was pared by 4 bases and J by 1 base, with 15 bases between. This CDR3 contains 15 residues. The CDR3 DNA sequence: TGCGCCAGCAGCGCGGGGCTAGCCAGTTCCTACGAGCAGTACTTC. It encodes CASSAGLASSYEQYF.

This clone was detected only a few times. The genes are TRBV30 and TRBJ1-5; possibly TRBD1 for D (5 bases). From germline, CDR1 is GTSNPN and CDR2 SVGIG (reference sequence). V lost 5 bases and J lost 2, with 10 bases in between. There are 13 residues in the CDR3. In DNA form, the CDR3 reads TGTGCCTGGGGACAAGAAGGCAATCAGCCCCAGCATTTT. Translated: CAWGQEGNQPQHF.

This sequence joins TRBV7-8 and TRBJ2-1, with 9 bases identical to TRBD1. The trim removed 6 bases at V and 9 bases at J, leaving 9 bases unmatched. This CDR3 region has 14 residues. The germline V gene has CDR1 SGHVS and CDR2 FQNEAQ. This CDR3 reads CASSYRDRVAEQFF. CDR3 nucleotide sequence: TGTGCCAGCAGTTACCGGGACAGGGTGGCTGAGCAGTTCTTC.

The chain links TRBV30 to TRBJ2-7; D not resolved. Per germline, CDR1 GTSNPN and CDR2 SVGIG (reference sequence). With 2 bases removed from V and 0 bases from J, the gap between germline ends came to 17 bases. This CDR3 has 16 amino acids. As DNA, the CDR3 is TGTGCCTGGAGTCTCTACCAGACGGCAAGCTCCTACGAGCAGTACTTC. Translation gives CAWSLYQTASSYEQYF.

The V and J genes are TRBV28 and TRBJ2-1; the match to TRBD2 covers 7 bases. Germline V gives CDR1 MDHEN, CDR2 SYDVKM. The CDR3 length is 16 residues. Germline trimming cut 5 bases from V and 7 bases from J; bases unmatched to any gene: 14. The chain's CDR3 is CASSPSGAGAGNEQFF. CDR3 bases: TGTGCCAGCAGTCCTAGTGGGGCGGGAGCGGGAAATGAGCAGTTCTTC.

V and J are TRBV9 and TRBJ2-2, with 11 positions matching TRBD2. The CDR3 length is 20 residues. With 2 bases clipped from V and 6 bases from J, the junction kept 18 bases outside the gene matches. Germline CDR1 reads SGDLS; CDR2 reads YYNGEE. Written as DNA, the CDR3 is TGTGCCAGCAGCGTCCCCAGTGGTTTAGCGGGAGGGCCCGTAGCCGGGGAGCTGTTTTTT. Residues: CASSVPSGLAGGPVAGELFF. Full variable domain (rest looked up from reference TRBV9 and TRBJ2-2): DSGVTQTPKHLITATGQRVTLRCSPRSGDLSVYWYQQSLDQGLQFLIQYYNGEERAKGNILERFSAQQFPDLHSELNLSSLELGDSALYFCASSVPSGLAGGPVAGELFFGEGSRLTVL.

The rearrangement links TRBV18 to TRBJ2-5, with TRBD1 matching over 7 bases. V shed 4 bases and J 4 bases; nucleotides not matched to a gene: 3. From germline, CDR1 is KGHSH and CDR2 LQKENI. The CDR3 contains 13 residues. The CDR3 DNA follows: TGTGCCAGCTCACAGGGGGCGCGAGAGACCCAGTACTTC. It codes for CASSQGARETQYF.

This clone was observed a handful of times. This rearrangement joins TRBV19 to TRBJ1-5; no firm D call. Germline V CDR1 and CDR2: LNHDA, SQIVND (reference sequence). This CDR3 is 14 amino acids long. V shed 3 bases and J shed 5 bases, with 11 bases lying between them. The CDR3 sequence: CASSIAPIDQPQHF. As DNA, the CDR3 is TGTGCCAGTAGTATTGCCCCGATAGATCAGCCCCAGCATTTT.

This sequence joins TRBV2 and TRBJ2-2; 7 bases fit TRBD1. The germline gives CDR1 SNHLY, CDR2 FYNNEI. V shed 3 bases, J shed 6 bases, and the junction held 4 bases outside the gene matches. The CDR3 totals 14 residues. CDR3 nucleotides: TGTGCCAGCAGTGACCCAACAGGGGCCGGGGAGCTGTTTTTT. It codes for CASSDPTGAGELFF.

This chain links TRBV28 with TRBJ2-7; either TRBD1 or TRBD2 may fit D (5 bases each). Germline V gives CDR1 MDHEN, CDR2 SYDVKM. CDR3 length equals 14 residues. V was shortened by 5 bases and J by 2 bases, with 13 bases between the two germline ends. CDR3 DNA: TGTGCCAGCAGTCCGGGGACGGTACCCTACGAGCAGTACTTC. It is translated as CASSPGTVPYEQYF.

V gene TRBV7-3 combines with J gene TRBJ2-3; 8 positions agree with TRBD2. V was pared by 5 bases and J by 4 bases, with 11 bases of the junction left unmatched. The CDR3 is 16 residues long. Germline V gives CDR1 SGHTA, CDR2 FQGTGA. CDR3 nucleotides: TGTGCCAGCAGCCAAAGAGCGGGAGCGGGGCCAGATACGCAGTATTTT. Translation: CASSQRAGAGPDTQYF.

This chain joins TRBV11-2 and TRBJ2-7; 16 bases agree with TRBD2. Per the germline V gene, CDR1 is SGHAT and CDR2 is FQNNGV. CDR3 length: 15 amino acids. The ends lost 8 bases at V and 6 bases at J; junction bases unmatched: 7. The CDR3 nucleotides read TGTGCCAGCCTCCCGGGACTAGCGGGAGGGGTCGAGCAGTACTTC. This codes for CASLPGLAGGVEQYF.

The rearrangement links TRBV28 to TRBJ2-2, with D perhaps assigned TRBD1 or TRBD2 (5 bases each). The CDR3 covers 15 residues. The V gene's germline CDR1 is MDHEN and CDR2 SYDVKM. V was shortened by 6 bases and J by 3 bases, with 14 bases between the two germline ends. As DNA, the CDR3 is TGTGCCAGCAGGACCGGGGCTAGAGACACCGGGGAGCTGTTTTTT. It is translated as CASRTGARDTGELFF. Full variable domain (outside the CDR3, taken from reference TRBV28 and TRBJ2-2): DVKVTQSSRYLVKRTGEKVFLECVQDMDHENMFWYRQDPGLGLRLIYFSYDVKMKEKGDIPEGYSVSREKKERFSLILESASTNQTSMYLCASRTGARDTGELFFGEGSRLTVL.

V is TRBV5-4 and J is TRBJ2-2, with no clear D. CDR3 length: 15 amino acids. The germline gives CDR1 SGHNT, CDR2 YYREEE (reference sequence). Trimming took off 1 base at V and 5 bases at J, with 12 bases between the two ends. The CDR3 DNA sequence: TGTGCCAGCAGCTTGCCCCGGGCCGGAACCGGGGAGCTGTTTTTT. Protein product: CASSLPRAGTGELFF.

This chain links TRBV7-2 with TRBJ1-1; D perhaps matches TRBD1 (5 bases). This CDR3 region has 14 residues. From germline, CDR1 is SGHTA and CDR2 FQGNSA. V was cut by 4 bases and J by 5 bases, with 14 bases left in between. CDR3 residues: CASSYSWGVTEAFF. CDR3 coding DNA: TGTGCCAGCAGCTATTCGTGGGGGGTGACTGAAGCTTTCTTT.

This CDR3 is CATPGGAGETQYF. The CDR3 DNA sequence: TGTGCCACCCCTGGGGGGGCGGGGGAGACCCAGTACTTC. The chain is built from TRBV6-4 and TRBJ2-5; TRBD2 might be the D (7 bases). Deletions cut 10 bases from V and 5 bases from J, with 17 bases between. CDR3 length equals 13 residues. Germline CDR1 is MRHNA and CDR2 is SNTAGT.

The chain combines TRBV7-8 with TRBJ1-2; unclear D gene. This CDR3 has 14 residues. The germline V and J ends were trimmed by 1 base and 8 bases, with 14 bases remaining between them. Germline V CDR1 and CDR2: SGHVS, FQNEAQ. The CDR3 DNA is TGTGCCAGCAGCTTAGACCTGAGGGCCGGGGGCTACACCTTC. This codes for CASSLDLRAGGYTF.

The V call is TRBV7-8, the J call TRBJ2-3; 7 positions match TRBD2. V gave up 3 bases and J gave up 2 bases; unmatched junction bases: 5. The germline CDR1 and CDR2 sequences are SGHVS and FQNEAQ. The CDR3 extends over 15 amino acids. The chain's CDR3 is CASSFFSGPTDTQYF. The CDR3 DNA is TGTGCCAGCAGCTTTTTTAGCGGGCCCACAGATACGCAGTATTTT. Together with reference TRBV7-8 and TRBJ2-3, the CDR3 gives the full variable domain: GAGVSQSPRYKVAKRGQDVALRCDPISGHVSLFWYQQALGQGPEFLTYFQNEAQLDKSGLPSDRFFAERPEGSVSTLKIQRTQQEDSAVYLCASSFFSGPTDTQYFGPGTRLTVL.

CDR3 nucleotide sequence: TGTGCCAGCAGCTCCTCCGACAGGCGAATCTATGGCTACACCTTC. Translated, it gives CASSSSDRRIYGYTF. The chain couples TRBV7-9 to TRBJ1-2; tentatively, D is TRBD1 (6 bases). Trimming took off 4 bases at V and 4 bases at J, with 16 bases between the two ends. This CDR3 contains 15 residues. In germline, CDR1 is SEHNR, CDR2 FQNEAQ (reference sequence).